This T cell receptor (beta chain) was observed in a study of T cells in Graves' hyperthyroidism and ophthalmopathy. This clonotype was seen just once. Its antigen is not identified. The diagnoses drew upon clinical symptoms, serum thyroxine and TRAb, thyroid ultrasound and orbital computed tomography. Amplification targeted TCR beta CDR3 regions from RNA transcripts. The HTBI primer set drove a first-round RT-PCR of the TCR CDR3. TCRdb fed the multiplex PCR reads into MiXCR, producing one record per CDR3 protein. The table includes hundreds of thousands of distinct CDR3 sequences, roughly 15% detected once. General study results and limits: Using 13 V-J features, a model discriminated ophthalmopathy from stable hyperthyroidism. Before onset, by a median of around 6.1 months, the model predicted ophthalmopathy.

The CDR3 has 18 amino acids. V lost 1 base and J 2 bases, leaving 21 bases between the germline ends. Germline assignment: CDR1 SGHTA and CDR2 FQGNSA. The receptor was isolated from a man younger than 30 with Graves' ophthalmopathy. Sequencing used blood. The rearrangement joins TRBV7-2 to TRBJ2-7; perhaps TRBD2 as D (7 bases). The CDR3 DNA reads TGTGCCAGCAGCTTAGAAGGTTCCAGGGGCGGGGGACCCTACGAGCAGTACTTC. It is translated as CASSLEGSRGGGPYEQYF.